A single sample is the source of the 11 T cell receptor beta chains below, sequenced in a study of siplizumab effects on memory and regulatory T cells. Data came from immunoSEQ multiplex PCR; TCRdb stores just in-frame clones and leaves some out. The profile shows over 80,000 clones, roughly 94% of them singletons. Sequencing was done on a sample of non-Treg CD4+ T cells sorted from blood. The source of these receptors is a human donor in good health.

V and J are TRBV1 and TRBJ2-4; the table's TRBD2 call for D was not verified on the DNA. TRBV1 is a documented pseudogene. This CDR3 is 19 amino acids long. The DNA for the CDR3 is TGCACCACCAAATCTTCGGGACTAGCGGGAAATATACCGGAAAACATTCAGTACTTC. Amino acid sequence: CTTKSSGLAGNIPENIQYF.

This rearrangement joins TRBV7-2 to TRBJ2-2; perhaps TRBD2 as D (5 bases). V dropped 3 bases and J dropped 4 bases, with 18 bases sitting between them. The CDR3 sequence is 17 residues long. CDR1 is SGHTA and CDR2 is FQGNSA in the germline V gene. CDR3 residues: CASSFFLGSRSTGELFF. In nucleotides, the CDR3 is TGTGCCAGCAGCTTTTTTTTGGGGAGTCGGAGCACCGGGGAGCTGTTTTTT.

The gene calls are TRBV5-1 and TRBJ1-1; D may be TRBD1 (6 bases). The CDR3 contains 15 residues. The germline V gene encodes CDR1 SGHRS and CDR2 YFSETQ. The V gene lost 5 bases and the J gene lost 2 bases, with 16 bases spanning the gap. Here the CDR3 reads CASSLEGGFNTEAFF. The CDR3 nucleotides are TGCGCCAGCAGTCTCGAAGGGGGGTTTAACACTGAAGCTTTCTTT.

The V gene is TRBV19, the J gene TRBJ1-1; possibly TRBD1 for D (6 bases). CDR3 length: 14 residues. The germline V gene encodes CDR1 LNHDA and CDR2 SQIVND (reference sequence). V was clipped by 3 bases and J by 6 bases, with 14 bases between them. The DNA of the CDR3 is TGTGCCAGTAGTATTCGGAGGGGGAATCCTGAAGCTTTCTTT. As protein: CASSIRRGNPEAFF.

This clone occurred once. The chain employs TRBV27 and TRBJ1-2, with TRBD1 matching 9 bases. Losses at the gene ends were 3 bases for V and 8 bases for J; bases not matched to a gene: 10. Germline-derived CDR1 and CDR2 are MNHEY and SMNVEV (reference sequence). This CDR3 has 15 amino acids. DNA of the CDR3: TGTGCCAGCAGTTTCCAACCGGGACAGGGTGGCGGCTACACCTTC. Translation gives CASSFQPGQGGGYTF.

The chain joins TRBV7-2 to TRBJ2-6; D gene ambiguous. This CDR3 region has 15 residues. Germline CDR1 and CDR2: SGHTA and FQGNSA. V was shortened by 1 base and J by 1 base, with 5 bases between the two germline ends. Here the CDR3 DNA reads TGTGCCAGCAGCTTAGGTGGGTCTGGGGCCAACGTCCTGACTTTC. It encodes CASSLGGSGANVLTF.

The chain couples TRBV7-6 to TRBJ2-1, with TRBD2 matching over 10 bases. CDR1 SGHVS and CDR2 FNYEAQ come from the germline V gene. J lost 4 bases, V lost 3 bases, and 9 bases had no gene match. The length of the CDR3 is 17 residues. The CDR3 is CASSFRLAGASYNEQFF. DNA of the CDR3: TGTGCCAGCAGCTTCCGGCTAGCGGGAGCCAGTTACAATGAGCAGTTCTTC.

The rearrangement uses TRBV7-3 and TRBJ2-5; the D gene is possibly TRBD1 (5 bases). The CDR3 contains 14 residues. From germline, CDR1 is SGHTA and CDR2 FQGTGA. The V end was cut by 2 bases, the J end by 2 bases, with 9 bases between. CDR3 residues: CASSLRPGQETQYF. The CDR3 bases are TGTGCCAGCAGCTTACGCCCAGGGCAAGAGACCCAGTACTTC. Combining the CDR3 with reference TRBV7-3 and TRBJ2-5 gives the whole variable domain GAGVSQTPSNKVTEKGKYVELRCDPISGHTALYWYRQSLGQGPEFLIYFQGTGAADDSGLPNDRFFAVRPEGSVSTLKIQRTERGDSAVYLCASSLRPGQETQYFGPGTRLLVL.

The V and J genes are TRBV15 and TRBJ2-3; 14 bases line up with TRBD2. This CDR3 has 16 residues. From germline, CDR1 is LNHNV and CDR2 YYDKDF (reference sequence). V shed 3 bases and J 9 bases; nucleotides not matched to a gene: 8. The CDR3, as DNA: TGTGCCACCAGCAGCCGACTAGCGGGAGGGGTCGAGACGCAGTATTTT. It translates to CATSSRLAGGVETQYF.

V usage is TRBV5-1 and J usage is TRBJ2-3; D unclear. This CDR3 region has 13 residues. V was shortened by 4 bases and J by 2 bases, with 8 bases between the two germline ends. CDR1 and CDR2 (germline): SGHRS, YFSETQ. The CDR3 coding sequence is TGCGCCAGCAGCCCGCAGATCACAGATACGCAGTATTTT. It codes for CASSPQITDTQYF.

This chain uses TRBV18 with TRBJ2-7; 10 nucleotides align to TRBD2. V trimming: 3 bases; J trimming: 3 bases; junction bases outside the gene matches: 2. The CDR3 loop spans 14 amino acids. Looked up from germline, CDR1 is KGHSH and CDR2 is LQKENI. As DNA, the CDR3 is TGTGCCAGCTCACCGGGACTAGCGATCTACGAGCAGTACTTC. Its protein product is CASSPGLAIYEQYF.